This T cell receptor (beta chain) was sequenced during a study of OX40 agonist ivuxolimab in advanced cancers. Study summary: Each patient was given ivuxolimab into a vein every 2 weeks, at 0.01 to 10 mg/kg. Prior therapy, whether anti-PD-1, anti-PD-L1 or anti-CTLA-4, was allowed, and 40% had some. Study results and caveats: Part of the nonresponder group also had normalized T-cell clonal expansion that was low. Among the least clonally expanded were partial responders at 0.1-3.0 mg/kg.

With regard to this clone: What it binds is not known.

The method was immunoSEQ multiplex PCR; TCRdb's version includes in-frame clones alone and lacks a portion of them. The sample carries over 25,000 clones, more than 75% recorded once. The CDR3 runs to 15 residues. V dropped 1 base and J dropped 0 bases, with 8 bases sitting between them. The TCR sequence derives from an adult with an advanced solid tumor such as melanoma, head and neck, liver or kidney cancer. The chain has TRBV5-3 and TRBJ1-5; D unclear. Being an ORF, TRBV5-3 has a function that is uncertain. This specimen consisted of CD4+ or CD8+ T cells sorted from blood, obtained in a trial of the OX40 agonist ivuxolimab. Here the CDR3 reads CARSLTANSNQPQHF. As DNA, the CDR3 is TGTGCCAGAAGCTTGACAGCAAATAGCAATCAGCCCCAGCATTTT.